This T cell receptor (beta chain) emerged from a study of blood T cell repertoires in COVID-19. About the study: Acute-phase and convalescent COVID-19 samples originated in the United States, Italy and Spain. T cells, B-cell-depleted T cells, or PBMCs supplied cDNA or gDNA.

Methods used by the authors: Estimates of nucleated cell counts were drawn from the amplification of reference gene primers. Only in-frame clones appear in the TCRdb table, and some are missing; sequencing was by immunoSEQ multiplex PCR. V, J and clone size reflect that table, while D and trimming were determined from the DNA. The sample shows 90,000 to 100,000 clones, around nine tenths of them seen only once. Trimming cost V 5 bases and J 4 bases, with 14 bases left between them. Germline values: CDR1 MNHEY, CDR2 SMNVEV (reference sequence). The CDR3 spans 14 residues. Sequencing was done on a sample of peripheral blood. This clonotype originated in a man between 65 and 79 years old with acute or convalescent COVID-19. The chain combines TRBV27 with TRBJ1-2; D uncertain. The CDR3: CASSIGRGTYGYTF. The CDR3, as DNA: TGTGCCAGCAGTATTGGACGGGGTACCTATGGCTACACCTTC.